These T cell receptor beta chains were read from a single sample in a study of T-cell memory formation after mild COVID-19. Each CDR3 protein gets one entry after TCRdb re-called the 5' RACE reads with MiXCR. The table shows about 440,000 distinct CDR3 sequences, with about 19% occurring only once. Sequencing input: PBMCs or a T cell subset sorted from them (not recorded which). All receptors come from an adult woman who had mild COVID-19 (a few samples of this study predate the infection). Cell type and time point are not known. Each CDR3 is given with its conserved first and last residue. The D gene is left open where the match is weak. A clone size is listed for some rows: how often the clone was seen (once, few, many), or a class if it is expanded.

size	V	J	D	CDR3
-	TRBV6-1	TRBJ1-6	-	CASRRGERNSPLHF
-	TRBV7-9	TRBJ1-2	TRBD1	CASSFPGQGAHGYTF
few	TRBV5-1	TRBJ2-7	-	CASSLPDSYEQYF
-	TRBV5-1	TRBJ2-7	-	CASSLARTLSYEQYF
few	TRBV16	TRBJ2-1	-	CASSHKQGGGNEQFF
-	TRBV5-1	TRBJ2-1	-	CASSPTPKLLNEQFF
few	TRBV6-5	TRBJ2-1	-	CASLGTRNEQFF
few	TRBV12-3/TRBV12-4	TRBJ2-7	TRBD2	CASSPEAGILSYSSYEQYF
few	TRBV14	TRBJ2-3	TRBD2	CASSQTSGSGTTDTQYF
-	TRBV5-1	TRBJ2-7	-	CASSPSGQAPYEQYF
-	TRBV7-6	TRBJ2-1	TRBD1	CASSPDRDRAGEQFF
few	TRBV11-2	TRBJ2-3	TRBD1	CASSLRTGGVDTQYF
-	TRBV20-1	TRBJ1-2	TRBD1	CSATTGTYGYTF
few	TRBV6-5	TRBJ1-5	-	CASSSRRHGGQPQHF
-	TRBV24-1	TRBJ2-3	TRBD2	CATSDARAGGTDTQYF
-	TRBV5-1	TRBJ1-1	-	CASSLGDADTEAFF
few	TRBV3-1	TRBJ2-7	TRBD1	CASSQDPDRAGQYF
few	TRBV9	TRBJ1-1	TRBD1	CASSASGQLNTEAFF
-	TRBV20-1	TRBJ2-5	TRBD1	CSAGTDQETQYF
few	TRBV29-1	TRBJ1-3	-	CSVEDRSGNTIYF
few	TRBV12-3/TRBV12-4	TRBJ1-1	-	CASSRDGGNTEAFF
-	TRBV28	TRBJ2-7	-	CATRLSVFEQYF
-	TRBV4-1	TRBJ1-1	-	CASSSESRKTEAFF
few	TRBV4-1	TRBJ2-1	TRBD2	CASSWASGGKTGHNEQFF
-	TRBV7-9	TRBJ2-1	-	CASSLADRLHSYNEQFF